This T cell receptor (beta chain) originates from a study of cytomegalovirus exposure and HLA in healthy donors. Points from the study as a whole: Earlier results showed most TCR beta V segments being productive about 87% or about 30% of the time.

Germline V lookup: CDR1 WSHSY, CDR2 SAAADI. The CDR3 extends over 16 amino acids. V shed 6 bases and J 4 bases; nucleotides not matched to a gene: 12. Samples came from healthy bone marrow donors. PCR amplification relied on 60 Vbeta primers (plus 13 Jbeta primers). Clones were read by immunoSEQ multiplex PCR, and TCRdb kept only the in-frame ones, dropping some. The data show some 120,000 clones, approximately 80% seen once. Of note for this clone: Its target is not known.

Input material: PBMCs. The chain employs TRBV10-2 and TRBJ2-5; 9 bases align to TRBD1. The source is a woman in her thirties or forties in good health and CMV-seropositive. The CDR3 coding sequence is TGCGCCAGCAGAGTCGGGGACAGGGCTCATGGAGAGACCCAGTACTTC. It yields the protein CASRVGDRAHGETQYF.